This T cell receptor (beta chain) is drawn from a study of blood T cell repertoires in COVID-19. V was cut by 8 bases and J by 4 bases, with 17 bases left in between. The germline gives CDR1 SNHLY, CDR2 FYNNEI. The CDR3 is 14 residues long. The repertoire was sequenced with immunoSEQ multiplex PCR; TCRdb's copy has only in-frame clones and lacks some. The top ten hold 6.5% to 9% of the sample, which has about 100,000 clones, approximately 86% seen once. J is TRBJ1-1 and V is TRBV2, with no clear D. The specimen sequenced was peripheral blood. This receptor was identified in a man aged 55 to 69 with acute or convalescent COVID-19. DNA of the CDR3: TGTGCCAGCGCAGGAAAGTCCAGCTCCACTGAAGCTTTCTTT. Translation: CASAGKSSSTEAFF.